Sequencing of this T cell receptor beta chain was carried out in a study of T cells in narcolepsy. Study information: Enrolled donors included narcolepsy type 1 or type 2 patients and healthy controls.

For this clone: Its specificity is not known.

Findings and caveats of the study: Healthy controls reportedly lacked the autoreactive clonotypes serially found in patients' blood. Comparing one patient's CSF and blood CD4+ clonotypes highlighted HCRT- and TRIB2-specific autoreactive clonotypes. Autoreactive clone sequences were missing from some blood memory CD4+ repertoires.

Assay: immunoSEQ multiplex PCR; the TCRdb copy retains only in-frame clones and omits some. The sample lists fewer than 35,000 clones; roughly four fifths were seen once. The clonotype was recovered from a human donor with narcolepsy. The sample consisted of CD45RA- memory CD4+ T cells from PBMCs.

CDR3: CASSPGTLNYGYTF. For the CDR3, the DNA is TGTGCCAGCAGCCCCGGGACGCTTAACTATGGCTACACCTTC. The chain employs TRBV7-2 and TRBJ1-2; a possible D gene is TRBD1 (5 bases). The V and J ends lost 5 bases and 1 base respectively, with 11 bases between them. From germline, CDR1 is SGHTA and CDR2 FQGNSA. CDR3 length equals 14 residues. Supplemented by reference TRBV7-2 and TRBJ1-2, the full variable domain reads GAGVSQSPSNKVTEKGKDVELRCDPISGHTALYWYRQSLGQGLEFLIYFQGNSAPDKSGLPSDRFSAERTGGSVSTLTIQRTQQEDSAVYLCASSPGTLNYGYTFGSGTRLTVV.